These T cell receptor beta chains were read from a single sample in a study of T-cell memory formation after mild COVID-19. One entry per CDR3 protein results from TCRdb running MiXCR on the 5' RACE reads. This table holds 360,000 or so distinct CDR3 sequences, approximately 27% found once. Sample: PBMCs or a T cell subset sorted from them (not recorded which). The receptors shown here come from an adult woman who had mild COVID-19 (a few samples of this study predate the infection). Cell type and time point are not known. CDR3s include the opening cysteine and the closing phenylalanine or tryptophan. A D gene is named only where the DNA matches it firmly. Size values are once, few and many counts, or a class for expanded clones, and some rows have none.

TRBV12-3/TRBV12-4,few,TRBJ1-6,TRBD1,CASSPPGQGGSPLHF,TGTGCCAGCAGTCCTCCGGGACAGGGTGGTTCACCCCTCCACTTT
TRBV6-5,NA,TRBJ2-3,NA,CASSRRWGEASTDTQYF,TGTGCCAGCAGTCGCAGGTGGGGGGAGGCAAGCACAGATACGCAGTATTTT
TRBV5-5,many,TRBJ1-6,NA,CASSLQNSPLHF,TGTGCCAGCAGCTTGCAGAATTCACCCCTCCACTTT
TRBV15,NA,TRBJ2-3,TRBD2,CATSGGRGGGTQYF,TGTGCCACCAGCGGTGGGAGGGGCGGTGGTACGCAGTATTTT
TRBV4-3,few,TRBJ2-1,NA,CASSRAIDNEQFF,TGCGCCAGCAGCCGCGCGATCGACAATGAGCAGTTCTTC
TRBV18,few,TRBJ2-5,NA,CASSPKVMQETQYF,TGTGCCAGCTCACCGAAAGTCATGCAAGAGACCCAGTACTTC
TRBV5-1,few,TRBJ2-5,NA,CASSFQNQETQYF,TGCGCCAGCAGCTTCCAGAATCAAGAGACCCAGTACTTC
TRBV5-1,NA,TRBJ2-2,NA,CASSLVGEPTGELFF,TGCGCCAGCAGCTTGGTAGGGGAACCAACCGGGGAGCTGTTTTTT
TRBV2,NA,TRBJ2-1,NA,CASSVLLSSYNEQFF,TGTGCCAGCAGTGTTCTGTTGAGCTCCTACAATGAGCAGTTCTTC
TRBV14,few,TRBJ2-7,NA,CASSQDWSLYEQYF,TGTGCCAGCAGCCAAGATTGGTCTCTCTACGAGCAGTACTTC
TRBV13,NA,TRBJ2-1,TRBD2,CASSPGGGISSYNEQFF,TGTGCCAGCAGCCCCGGCGGGGGAATAAGCTCCTACAATGAGCAGTTCTTC
TRBV9,NA,TRBJ2-1,TRBD2,CASSPRGSGMHEQFF,TGTGCCAGCAGCCCTCGGGGTAGCGGGATGCATGAGCAGTTCTTC
TRBV9,few,TRBJ2-7,NA,CASSVGDGREQYF,TGTGCCAGCAGCGTAGGGGATGGTCGAGAGCAGTACTTC
TRBV4-2,NA,TRBJ1-5,NA,CASSPEHTSRNQPQHF,TGTGCCAGCAGCCCTGAGCACACCTCCCGTAATCAGCCCCAGCATTTT
TRBV5-1,few,TRBJ2-7,TRBD2,CASSLALSGGTYEQYF,TGCGCCAGCAGCTTGGCCCTTAGCGGGGGGACCTACGAGCAGTACTTC
TRBV29-1,NA,TRBJ2-5,NA,CSVVLRFQETQYF,TGCAGCGTTGTATTGAGGTTCCAAGAGACCCAGTACTTC
TRBV27,once,TRBJ1-2,TRBD1,CASSSGTGGHGYTF,TGTGCCAGCAGTTCGGGGACAGGGGGTCATGGCTACACCTTC
TRBV7-9,few,TRBJ2-3,TRBD2,CASSFSGGYTDTQYF,TGTGCCAGCAGCTTTTCCGGGGGGTACACAGATACGCAGTATTTT
TRBV5-1,few,TRBJ1-4,NA,CASRPTGSGEKLFF,TGCGCCAGCAGACCCACAGGGAGTGGTGAAAAACTGTTTTTT
TRBV20-1,NA,TRBJ1-2,TRBD1,CSAKRQGSYGYTF,TGCAGTGCTAAGAGACAGGGGTCCTATGGCTACACCTTC
TRBV18,many,TRBJ2-3,NA,CASSPNTDTQYF,TGTGCCAGCTCACCGAACACAGATACGCAGTATTTT
TRBV12-3/TRBV12-4,many,TRBJ1-5,NA,CASSLANQPQHF,TGTGCCAGCAGTTTAGCCAATCAGCCCCAGCATTTT
TRBV7-9,NA,TRBJ2-7,TRBD1,CASTLGQGPYEQYF,TGTGCCAGCACCCTCGGACAGGGTCCCTACGAGCAGTACTTC
TRBV12-5,NA,TRBJ2-1,TRBD2,CASGLKLAGAPYNEQFF,TGTGCTAGTGGTTTGAAGTTAGCGGGGGCCCCCTACAATGAGCAGTTCTTC
TRBV11-2,many,TRBJ1-3,NA,CASSKQTGSSGNTIYF,TGTGCCAGCAGCAAACAGACAGGCTCCTCTGGAAACACCATATATTTT
TRBV19,few,TRBJ2-7,TRBD1,CASSIAQTGGEQYF,TGTGCCAGTAGTATAGCTCAGACAGGGGGCGAGCAGTACTTC
TRBV25-1,NA,TRBJ2-7,TRBD1,CASSEFYGTDLYEQYF,TGTGCCAGCAGTGAATTCTATGGGACAGATTTATACGAGCAGTACTTC
TRBV7-9,once,TRBJ1-2,NA,CASSLMTAGDGYTF,TGTGCCAGCAGCTTAATGACGGCCGGGGATGGCTACACCTTC
TRBV15,once,TRBJ1-6,NA,CATSLRQSNSPLHF,TGTGCCACCAGCCTAAGACAGAGCAATTCACCCCTCCACTTT
TRBV7-2,few,TRBJ2-5,NA,CASSLHGGQLSKETQYF,TGTGCCAGCAGCTTACATGGGGGCCAACTTTCCAAAGAGACCCAGTACTTC
TRBV20-1,few,TRBJ1-5,NA,CSARTISRGNQPQHF,TGCAGTGCTAGAACCATTAGTAGAGGCAATCAGCCCCAGCATTTT
TRBV27,NA,TRBJ2-7,NA,CASSYKSGYEQYF,TGTGCCAGCAGTTATAAGAGCGGCTACGAGCAGTACTTC
TRBV5-5,few,TRBJ2-1,NA,CASSTDYYNEQFF,TGTGCCAGCAGCACCGACTACTACAATGAGCAGTTCTTC
TRBV12-3/TRBV12-4,NA,TRBJ1-1,NA,CASMSGTTEAFF,TGTGCCAGCATGTCAGGGACCACTGAAGCTTTCTTT
TRBV7-3,many,TRBJ2-5,TRBD2,CASSLGLAGGETQYF,TGTGCCAGCAGCTTGGGACTAGCGGGGGGCGAGACCCAGTACTTC
TRBV3-1,few,TRBJ2-1,NA,CASSQLASLYNEQFF,TGTGCCAGCAGCCAATTAGCTAGCCTGTACAATGAGCAGTTCTTC
TRBV18,few,TRBJ1-1,NA,CASSPSEEAFF,TGTGCCAGCTCACCGTCCGAGGAGGCTTTCTTT
TRBV21-1,few,TRBJ2-2,NA,CASPPKGANTGELFF,TGTGCCAGCCCGCCTAAGGGAGCGAACACCGGGGAGCTGTTTTTT
TRBV20-1,NA,TRBJ2-7,NA,CSAKAGTPATEQYF,TGCAGTGCTAAAGCAGGGACTCCCGCTACCGAGCAGTACTTC
TRBV7-2,NA,TRBJ1-4,TRBD1,CASSWDSQNEKLFF,TGTGCCAGCAGCTGGGACAGTCAGAATGAAAAACTGTTTTTT
TRBV29-1,NA,TRBJ2-2,NA,CSADGSNTGELFF,TGCAGCGCTGATGGGTCGAACACCGGGGAGCTGTTTTTT
TRBV20-1,once,TRBJ1-1,NA,CSASSNMNTEAFF,TGCAGTGCTAGCAGCAACATGAACACTGAAGCTTTCTTT
TRBV18,many,TRBJ2-7,TRBD1,CASSPPGQGFYEQYF,TGTGCCAGCAGTCCGCCGGGACAGGGTTTCTACGAGCAGTACTTC
TRBV7-9,NA,TRBJ2-5,TRBD2,CASTPLGGRAQETQYF,TGTGCCAGCACCCCTCTGGGCGGGAGGGCCCAAGAGACCCAGTACTTC
TRBV29-1,few,TRBJ2-1,TRBD1,CSGSRGNEQFF,TGCAGCGGATCCAGGGGGAATGAGCAGTTCTTC
TRBV6-6,few,TRBJ1-1,TRBD1,CASSFQGAYTEAFF,TGTGCCAGCAGTTTTCAGGGGGCGTACACTGAAGCTTTCTTT
TRBV7-9,few,TRBJ2-1,TRBD1,CASRGQGAYNEQFF,TGTGCCAGCCGCGGACAGGGGGCCTACAATGAGCAGTTCTTC
TRBV11-3,few,TRBJ2-5,TRBD2,CASSRTSGDQETQYF,TGTGCCAGCAGCCGGACTAGCGGGGACCAAGAGACCCAGTACTTC
TRBV5-4,once,TRBJ2-7,NA,CASSSIGAGRGSYEQYF,TGTGCCAGCAGCTCTATTGGGGCCGGCAGGGGCTCCTACGAGCAGTACTTC